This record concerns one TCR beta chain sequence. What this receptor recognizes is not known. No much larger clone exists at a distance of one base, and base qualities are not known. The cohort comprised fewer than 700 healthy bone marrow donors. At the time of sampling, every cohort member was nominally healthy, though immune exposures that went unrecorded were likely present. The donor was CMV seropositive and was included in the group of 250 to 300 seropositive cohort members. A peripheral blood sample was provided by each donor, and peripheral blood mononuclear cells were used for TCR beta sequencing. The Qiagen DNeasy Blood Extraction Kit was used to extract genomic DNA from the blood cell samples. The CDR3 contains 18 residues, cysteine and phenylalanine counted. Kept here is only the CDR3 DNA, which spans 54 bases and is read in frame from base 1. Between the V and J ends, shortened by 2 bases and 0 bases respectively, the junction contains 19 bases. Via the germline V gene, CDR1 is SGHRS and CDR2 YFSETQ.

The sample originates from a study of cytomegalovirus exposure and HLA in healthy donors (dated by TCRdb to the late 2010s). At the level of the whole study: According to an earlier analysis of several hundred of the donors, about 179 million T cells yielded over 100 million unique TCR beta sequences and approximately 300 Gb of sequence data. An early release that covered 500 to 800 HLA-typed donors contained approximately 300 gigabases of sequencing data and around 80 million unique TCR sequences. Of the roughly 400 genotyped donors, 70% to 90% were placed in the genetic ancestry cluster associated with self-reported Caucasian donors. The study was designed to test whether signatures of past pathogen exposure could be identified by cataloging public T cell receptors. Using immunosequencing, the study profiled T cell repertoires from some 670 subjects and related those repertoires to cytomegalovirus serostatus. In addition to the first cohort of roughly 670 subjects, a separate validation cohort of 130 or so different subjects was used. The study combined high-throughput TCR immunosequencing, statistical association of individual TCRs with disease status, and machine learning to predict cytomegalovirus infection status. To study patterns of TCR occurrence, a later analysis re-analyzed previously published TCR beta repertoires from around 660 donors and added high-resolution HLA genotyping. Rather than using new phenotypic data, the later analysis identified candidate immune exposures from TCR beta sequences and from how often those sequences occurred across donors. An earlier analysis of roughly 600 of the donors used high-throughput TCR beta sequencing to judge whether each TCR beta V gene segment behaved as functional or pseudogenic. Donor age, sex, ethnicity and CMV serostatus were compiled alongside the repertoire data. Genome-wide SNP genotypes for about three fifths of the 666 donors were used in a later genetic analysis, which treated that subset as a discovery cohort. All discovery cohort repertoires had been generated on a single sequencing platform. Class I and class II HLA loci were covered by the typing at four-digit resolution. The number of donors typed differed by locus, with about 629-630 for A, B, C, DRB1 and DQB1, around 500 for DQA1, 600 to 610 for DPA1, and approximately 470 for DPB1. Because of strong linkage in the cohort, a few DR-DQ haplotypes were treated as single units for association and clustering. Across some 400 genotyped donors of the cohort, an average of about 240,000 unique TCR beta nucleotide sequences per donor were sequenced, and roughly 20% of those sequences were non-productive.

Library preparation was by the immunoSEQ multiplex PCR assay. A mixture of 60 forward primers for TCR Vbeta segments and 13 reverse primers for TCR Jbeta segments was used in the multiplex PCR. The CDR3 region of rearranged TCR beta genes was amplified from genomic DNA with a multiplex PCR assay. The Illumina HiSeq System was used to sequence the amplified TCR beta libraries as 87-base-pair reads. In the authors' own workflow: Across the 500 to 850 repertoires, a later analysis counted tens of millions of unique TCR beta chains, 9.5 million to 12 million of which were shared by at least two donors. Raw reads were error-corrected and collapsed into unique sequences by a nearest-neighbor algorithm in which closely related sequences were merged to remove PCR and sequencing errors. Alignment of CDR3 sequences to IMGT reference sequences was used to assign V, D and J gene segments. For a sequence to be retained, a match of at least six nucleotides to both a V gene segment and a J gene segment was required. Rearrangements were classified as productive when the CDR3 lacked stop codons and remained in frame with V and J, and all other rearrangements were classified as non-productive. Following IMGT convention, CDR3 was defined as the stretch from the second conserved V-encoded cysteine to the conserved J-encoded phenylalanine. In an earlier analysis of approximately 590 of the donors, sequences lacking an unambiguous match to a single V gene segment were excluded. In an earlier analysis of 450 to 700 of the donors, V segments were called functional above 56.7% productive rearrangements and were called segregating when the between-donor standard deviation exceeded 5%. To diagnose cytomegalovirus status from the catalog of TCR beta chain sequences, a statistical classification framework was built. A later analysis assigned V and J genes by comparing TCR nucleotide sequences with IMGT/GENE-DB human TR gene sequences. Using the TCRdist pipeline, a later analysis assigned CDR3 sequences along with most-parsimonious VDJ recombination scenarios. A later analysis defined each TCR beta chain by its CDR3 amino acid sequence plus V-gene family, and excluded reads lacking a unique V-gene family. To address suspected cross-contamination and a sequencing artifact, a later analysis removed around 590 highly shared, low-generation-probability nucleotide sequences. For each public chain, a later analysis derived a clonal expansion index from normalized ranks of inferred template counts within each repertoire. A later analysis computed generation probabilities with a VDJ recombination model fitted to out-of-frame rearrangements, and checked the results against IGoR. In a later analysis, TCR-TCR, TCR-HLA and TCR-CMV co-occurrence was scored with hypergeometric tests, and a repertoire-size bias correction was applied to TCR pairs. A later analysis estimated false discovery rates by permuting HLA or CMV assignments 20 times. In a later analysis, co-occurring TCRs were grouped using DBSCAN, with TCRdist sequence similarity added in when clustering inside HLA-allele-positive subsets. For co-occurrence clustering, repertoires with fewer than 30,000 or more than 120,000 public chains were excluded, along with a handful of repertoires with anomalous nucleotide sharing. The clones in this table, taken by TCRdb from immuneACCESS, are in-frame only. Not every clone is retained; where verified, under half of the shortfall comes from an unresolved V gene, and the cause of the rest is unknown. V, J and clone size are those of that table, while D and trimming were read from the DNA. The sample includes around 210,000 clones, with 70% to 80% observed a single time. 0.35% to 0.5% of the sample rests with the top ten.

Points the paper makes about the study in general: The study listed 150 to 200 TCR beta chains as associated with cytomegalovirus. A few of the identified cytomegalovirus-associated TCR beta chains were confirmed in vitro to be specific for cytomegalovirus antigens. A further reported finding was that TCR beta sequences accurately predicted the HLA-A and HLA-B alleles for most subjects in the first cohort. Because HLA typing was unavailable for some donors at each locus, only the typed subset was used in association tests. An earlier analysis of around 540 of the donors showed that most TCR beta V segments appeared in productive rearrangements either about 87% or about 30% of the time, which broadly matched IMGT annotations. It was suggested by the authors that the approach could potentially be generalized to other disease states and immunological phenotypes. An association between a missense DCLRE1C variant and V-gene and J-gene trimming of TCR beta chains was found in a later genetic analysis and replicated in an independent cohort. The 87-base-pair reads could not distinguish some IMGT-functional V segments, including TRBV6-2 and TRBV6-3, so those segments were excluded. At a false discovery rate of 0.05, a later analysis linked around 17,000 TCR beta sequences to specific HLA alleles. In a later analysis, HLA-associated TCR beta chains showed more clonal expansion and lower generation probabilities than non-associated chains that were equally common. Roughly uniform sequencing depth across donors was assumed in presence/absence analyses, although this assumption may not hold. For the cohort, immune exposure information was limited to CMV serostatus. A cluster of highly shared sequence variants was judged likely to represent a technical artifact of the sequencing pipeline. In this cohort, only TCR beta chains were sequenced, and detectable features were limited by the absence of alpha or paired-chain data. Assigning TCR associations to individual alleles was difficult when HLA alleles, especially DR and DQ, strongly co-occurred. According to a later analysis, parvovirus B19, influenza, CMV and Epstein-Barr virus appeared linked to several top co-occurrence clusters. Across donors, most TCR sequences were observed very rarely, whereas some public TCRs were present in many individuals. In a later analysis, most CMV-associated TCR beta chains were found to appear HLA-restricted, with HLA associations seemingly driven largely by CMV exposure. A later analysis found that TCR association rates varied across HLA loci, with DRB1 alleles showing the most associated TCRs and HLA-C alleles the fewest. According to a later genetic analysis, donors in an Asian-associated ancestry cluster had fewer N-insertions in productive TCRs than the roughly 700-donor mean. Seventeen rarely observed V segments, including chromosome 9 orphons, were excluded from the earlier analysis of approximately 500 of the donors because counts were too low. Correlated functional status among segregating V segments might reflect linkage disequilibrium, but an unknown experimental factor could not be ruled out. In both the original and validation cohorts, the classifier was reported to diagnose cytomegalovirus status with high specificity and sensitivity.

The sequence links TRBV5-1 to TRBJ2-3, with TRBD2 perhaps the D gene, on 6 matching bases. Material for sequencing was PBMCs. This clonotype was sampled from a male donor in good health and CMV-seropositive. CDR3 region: CASSLTPLARTSTDTQYF. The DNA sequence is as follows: TGCGCCAGCAGCTTAACCCCTCTAGCGCGAACTAGCACAGATACGCAGTATTTT.